Sequencing of this TCR beta chain was carried out in a study of cytomegalovirus exposure and HLA in healthy donors. Study results and limitations: A later analysis by the authors found several of the most significant clusters apparently linked to common viral pathogens.

The germline gives CDR1 SGHAT, CDR2 FQNNGV. V lost 1 base and J 2 bases, leaving 5 bases between the germline ends. The CDR3 contains 13 residues. Concerning this clone: Its antigen remains unknown.

The PCR made use of 60 Vbeta and 13 Jbeta primers. Repertoires were generated with immunoSEQ multiplex PCR, while TCRdb's copy carries only in-frame clones and drops some. The sample lists 200,000 or so clones, 70% to 85% occurring once. The J gene is TRBJ2-5, the V gene TRBV11-2; D gene uncertain. Sequencing used PBMCs. The TCR originated in a boy younger than 10 in good health and CMV-seronegative. CDR3 amino acids: CASSLAVQETQYF. The CDR3 DNA is TGTGCCAGCAGCTTAGCCGTGCAAGAGACCCAGTACTTC. Full variable domain (missing parts from reference TRBV11-2 and TRBJ2-5): EAGVAQSPRYKIIEKRQSVAFWCNPISGHATLYWYQQILGQGPKLLIQFQNNGVVDDSQLPKDRFSAERLKGVDSTLKIQPAKLEDSAVYLCASSLAVQETQYFGPGTRLLVL.